The rows below give T cell receptor beta chains drawn from one sample of a study of blood T cells in healthy people across ages. MiXCR, run by TCRdb on the 5' RACE reads, gives a single entry per CDR3 protein. This table holds about 500,000 distinct CDR3 sequences, 20% to 30% found once. This sample was shared with a second study, whose subject was T cells of mothers and their children.

The sequenced material came from blood. The receptors shown here come from a boy between 10 and 17 years old in good health. Both conserved end residues are part of each CDR3. The order of the fields is J gene, V gene, CDR3 protein.

TRBJ2-1 TRBV9 CASSPVPSSYNEQFF
TRBJ1-1 TRBV4-1 CASSQARTGGVAFF
TRBJ1-1 TRBV2 CASGRQSREAFF
TRBJ2-1 TRBV7-8 CASSLYISSYNEQFF
TRBJ1-2 TRBV20-1 CSATQGSYTF
TRBJ1-6 TRBV6-1 CASSPFEDLMGSYNSPLHF
TRBJ1-1 TRBV10-3 CATKSNTEAFF
. TRBV4-3 CASSQDQTSGPYNEQFF
TRBJ2-4 TRBV7-9 CASSFNSRGVNIQYF
TRBJ1-1 TRBV3-1 CASSQDQLDARAFF
TRBJ1-1 TRBV3-1 CASSQAQGSTEAFF